This T cell receptor (beta chain) was sequenced in a study of blood T cell repertoires in COVID-19. Study in general: COVID-19 samples, acute and convalescent, were from the United States, Italy and Spain. PBMCs, B-cell-depleted T cells, or T cells provided the cDNA or gDNA that made up the material.

Profiling relied on immunoSEQ multiplex PCR, and the TCRdb table lists in-frame clones only, not all of them. The repertoire holds fewer than 250,000 clones, approximately 83% seen once, with roughly 2.5% in the top ten. CDR1 and CDR2 (germline): MNHEY, SVGAGI. V was trimmed by 6 bases and J by 7 bases, leaving 12 bases between them. The CDR3 is 12 amino acids. In this sample, this clone turned up once. Material for sequencing was peripheral blood. The rearrangement uses TRBV6-5 and TRBJ1-2, with D possibly being TRBD1 (5 bases). The TCR sequence derives from a woman aged 40 to 50 with active or convalescent COVID-19. DNA for the CDR3: TGTGCCAGCAGCCCAGGGTCAGGTGGCTACACCTTC. Translated: CASSPGSGGYTF.